What follows are 26 T cell receptor beta chains derived from one specimen sequenced in a study of T-cell reconstitution after alpha-beta-depleted transplantation in children. A library of TCRbeta sequences, prepared with unique molecular identifiers, was generated. TCRdb used MiXCR to reprocess the PCR reads, holding one entry per CDR3 protein. The data show about 360,000 distinct CDR3 sequences, roughly 14% seen once. The source was PBMCs, collected from the stem cell graft. These receptors were obtained from a human donor who donated a stem cell graft to a child with Fanconi anemia.

This clonotype came up many times. This sequence joins TRBV12-3 or TRBV12-4 and TRBJ2-2, with 9 nucleotides matching TRBD1. This CDR3 comprises 15 residues. V lost 5 bases to trimming and J lost 0 bases; unmatched junction nucleotides: 1. The DNA for the CDR3 is TGTGCCAGCAGTACAGGGGGCTCGAACACCGGGGAGCTGTTTTTT. Its translation is CASSTGGSNTGELFF.

The V and J genes are TRBV10-3 and TRBJ2-1, with D maybe TRBD1 (6 bases). Germline V lookup: CDR1 ENHRY, CDR2 SYGVKD. Deletions cut 7 bases from V and 5 bases from J, with 18 bases between. CDR3 length: 15 amino acids. CDR3 sequence reads: CAIKLAITGNNEQFF. CDR3 nucleotide sequence: TGTGCCATCAAGTTGGCGATAACAGGGAACAATGAGCAGTTCTTC.

V usage is TRBV6-1 and J usage is TRBJ2-7; D may match TRBD1 or TRBD2 (7 bases each). This CDR3 has 15 residues. V was trimmed by 1 base and J by 4 bases, leaving 14 bases between them. Germline V lookup: CDR1 MNHNS, CDR2 SASEGT. This CDR3 reads CASSEGAGGAYEQYV. CDR3 bases: TGTGCCAGCAGTGAAGGGGCAGGGGGGGCTTACGAGCAGTACGTC.

The chain joins TRBV12-3 or TRBV12-4 to TRBJ1-5, with D uncertain. The V end lost 3 bases, the J end lost 6 bases, and 12 bases lay between the germline ends. The CDR3 contains 14 residues. The CDR3 nucleotides are TGTGCCAGCAGTTTCGGGAGTTCGGGTCAGCCCCAGCATTTT. Its translation: CASSFGSSGQPQHF.

This clonotype was counted between two and nine times. This chain links TRBV10-3 with TRBJ2-7, with TRBD1 matching over 9 bases. The CDR3 has 16 amino acids. Germline CDR1 is ENHRY and CDR2 is SYGVKD. V gave up 6 bases and J gave up 5 bases; unmatched junction bases: 14. Here the CDR3 reads CAISRGQRQGVDEQYF. CDR3 coding DNA: TGTGCCATCAGCCGAGGCCAGAGACAGGGGGTTGACGAGCAGTACTTC.

This clonotype was detected a few times. The gene calls are TRBV20-1 and TRBJ1-1, with a possible D match to TRBD1 (5 bases). Germline V gene lookup returns CDR1 DFQATT and CDR2 SNEGSKA (reference sequence). Trimming took off 3 bases at V and 3 bases at J, with 8 bases between the two ends. The CDR3 spans 12 residues. The CDR3 DNA reads TGCAGTGCTAGTCAGACAGACACTGAAGCTTTCTTT. Encoded protein: CSASQTDTEAFF.

This clonotype has just a few counts. The chain recombines TRBV20-1 with TRBJ1-5; no clear D. The germline gives CDR1 DFQATT, CDR2 SNEGSKA (reference sequence). V lost 6 bases and J 5 bases, leaving 8 bases between the germline ends. The CDR3 loop spans 11 amino acids. DNA for the CDR3: TGCAGTGCCGGACTCGATCAGCCCCAGCATTTT. It translates to CSAGLDQPQHF.

This clonotype was observed a handful of times. Here the CDR3 DNA reads TGTGCCAGCAGTTCCGGGACAGGGACGTCAAAGCAGTACTTC. It yields the protein CASSSGTGTSKQYF. The J gene is TRBJ2-7, the V gene TRBV12-3 or TRBV12-4; 9 nucleotides align to TRBD1. The CDR3 runs 14 residues. The junction had 9 bases not matched to a gene; V was cut back by 4 bases and J by 8 bases.

This clonotype was picked up a small number of times. This rearrangement joins TRBV27 to TRBJ1-5, with D unclear. This CDR3 region has 15 residues. Germline V gene sequence: CDR1 MNHEY, CDR2 SMNVEV (reference sequence). V was cut by 2 bases and J by 0 bases, with 8 bases left in between. The CDR3 protein is CASSLGVSSNQPQHF. The CDR3 DNA sequence: TGTGCCAGCAGTTTAGGGGTGAGTAGCAATCAGCCCCAGCATTTT.

The V and J genes are TRBV27 and TRBJ2-3; no clear D gene. V dropped 7 bases and J dropped 1 base, with 9 bases sitting between them. Germline V gene lookup returns CDR1 MNHEY and CDR2 SMNVEV (reference sequence). The CDR3 is 13 amino acids. The CDR3 DNA follows: TGTGCCAGCAACCGGGTGGGCACAGATACGCAGTATTTT. It is translated as CASNRVGTDTQYF.

This clonotype was detected a few times. The chain links TRBV5-4 to TRBJ1-1, with a tentative D call TRBD1 (5 bases). Between the trimmed V and J ends, which lost 5 bases and 1 base, there was a span of 12 bases. The CDR3 runs 14 residues. Germline lookup yields CDR1 SGHNT and CDR2 YYREEE (reference sequence). Here the CDR3 reads CASSSREANTEAFF. The CDR3 DNA sequence: TGTGCCAGCAGTTCCAGGGAGGCGAACACTGAAGCTTTCTTT.

This clonotype occurred many times. V usage is TRBV20-1 and J usage is TRBJ1-2; no reliable D call. The CDR3 has 12 amino acids. V was shortened by 7 bases and J by 0 bases, with 9 bases between the two germline ends. CDR1 and CDR2 (germline): DFQATT, SNEGSKA (reference sequence). Here the CDR3 reads CSGPAPNYGYTF. The CDR3 DNA reads as TGCAGTGGTCCAGCCCCTAACTATGGCTACACCTTC.

Ten or more counts support this clonotype. The J gene is TRBJ1-5, the V gene TRBV12-3 or TRBV12-4; no clear D gene. V was pared by 4 bases and J by 4 bases, with 14 bases between. This CDR3 contains 15 residues. CDR3: CASSSPDTENQPQHF. The CDR3 DNA follows: TGTGCCAGCAGTTCCCCAGACACGGAGAATCAGCCCCAGCATTTT.

This clonotype occurred a few times. The V call is TRBV5-4, the J call TRBJ2-1, with D maybe TRBD2 (6 bases). V shed 3 bases and J shed 0 bases, with 10 bases lying between them. The CDR3 extends over 15 amino acids. Per the germline V gene, CDR1 is SGHNT and CDR2 is YYREEE (reference sequence). This chain's CDR3 is CASSSTGVSYNEQFF. For the CDR3, the DNA is TGTGCCAGCAGCTCGACGGGGGTCTCCTACAATGAGCAGTTCTTC.

This clonotype was detected ten times or more. The CDR3 DNA reads as TGTGCCAGCAGCCAAGTCGGGGAGCTGTTTTTT. Translating gives CASSQVGELFF. The V gene is TRBV3-1, the J gene TRBJ2-2, with D hard to call. The CDR3 consists of 11 residues. The germline gives CDR1 LGHDT, CDR2 YNNKEL (reference sequence). V lost 1 base to trimming and J lost 7 bases, with 1 base between them.

The rearrangement uses TRBV7-9 and TRBJ1-1; D not certain. V gave up 5 bases and J gave up 10 bases, with 17 bases separating them. Germline-derived CDR1 and CDR2 are SEHNR and FQNEAQ (reference sequence). The CDR3 totals 13 residues. CDR3 DNA: TGTGCCAGCAGCCAATACTCCGAGGGTGTAGCTTTCTTT. Amino acid sequence: CASSQYSEGVAFF.

This clonotype was seen at least ten times. This chain uses TRBV6-2 or TRBV6-3 with TRBJ2-7; tentatively, D is TRBD1 (6 bases). V was clipped by 6 bases and J by 4 bases, with 19 bases between them. Germline CDR1 reads MNHEY; CDR2 reads SVGEGT. This CDR3 has 15 amino acids. CDR3 sequence reads: CASSPTGTGHYEQYV. DNA of the CDR3: TGTGCCAGCAGCCCAACCGGGACGGGACATTACGAGCAGTACGTC.

This clonotype was recorded a few times. The V and J genes are TRBV20-1 and TRBJ1-1, with D perhaps matching TRBD1 (6 bases). V dropped 3 bases and J dropped 3 bases, with 17 bases sitting between them. The CDR3 covers 15 residues. Germline assignment: CDR1 DFQATT and CDR2 SNEGSKA (reference sequence). The CDR3 region is CSASETYRAHTEAFF. CDR3 bases: TGCAGTGCTAGCGAAACCTACAGGGCCCACACTGAAGCTTTCTTT.

This chain links TRBV6-5 with TRBJ2-7; the D call may be TRBD1 or TRBD2 (5 bases each). Germline assignment: CDR1 MNHEY and CDR2 SVGAGI. The CDR3 totals 18 residues. V was trimmed by 4 bases and J by 2 bases, leaving 24 bases between them. The CDR3 region is CASSLSRRTRGKPYEQYF. CDR3 DNA sequence: TGTGCCAGCAGTTTATCTCGTCGAACGAGGGGAAAACCCTACGAGCAGTACTTC.

This clonotype appeared many times. The V gene is TRBV27, the J gene TRBJ2-5, with D uncertain. The CDR3 has 14 residues. Germline V lookup: CDR1 MNHEY, CDR2 SMNVEV (reference sequence). V lost 3 bases and J lost 3, with 11 bases in between. The CDR3 loop is CASSFMGREETQYF. The CDR3, as DNA: TGTGCCAGCAGTTTTATGGGCCGAGAAGAGACCCAGTACTTC.

This clonotype has just a few counts. An end of the junction does not agree with germline; a read error may underlie this. The chain is built from TRBV29-1 and TRBJ1-1, with D maybe TRBD1 (6 bases). Germline values: CDR1 SQVTM, CDR2 ANQGSEA. There are 12 residues in the CDR3. The CDR3 loop is CSVEDQGHLGVF. The CDR3, as DNA: TGCAGCGTTGAAGATCAGGGACATCTGGGAGTCTTT.

This clonotype occurred many times. V and J are TRBV5-1 and TRBJ2-3; TRBD1 or TRBD2 may be the D gene (5 bases each). The germline gives CDR1 SGHRS, CDR2 YFSETQ. The CDR3 spans 14 residues. V was shortened by 0 bases and J by 10 bases, with 15 bases between the two germline ends. The CDR3 spells CASSLAVSWDPQYF. CDR3 coding DNA: TGCGCCAGCAGCTTGGCGGTTAGCTGGGACCCGCAGTATTTT.

The chain recombines TRBV12-3 or TRBV12-4 with TRBJ2-7; D is unresolved. The CDR3 runs to 13 residues. V was pared by 3 bases and J by 1 base, with 7 bases between. The CDR3 is CASSLQDSYEQYF. The CDR3 nucleotides read TGTGCCAGCAGTTTGCAGGATTCCTACGAGCAGTACTTC.

The genes are TRBV20-1 and TRBJ2-3; D uncertain. The CDR3 has 13 residues. Germline CDR1 is DFQATT and CDR2 is SNEGSKA (reference sequence). Between the trimmed V and J ends, which lost 0 bases and 0 bases, there was a span of 4 bases. The CDR3 here is CSARETSTDTQYF. The CDR3 nucleotides read TGCAGTGCTAGAGAGACCAGCACAGATACGCAGTATTTT.

Many counts were recorded for this clonotype. The CDR3 DNA sequence: TGCAGCGTTGTTTCAGGGTCGAACACTGAAGCTTTCTTT. Protein sequence: CSVVSGSNTEAFF. The chain employs TRBV29-1 and TRBJ1-1, with a weak D call TRBD1 (5 bases). This CDR3 is built from 13 residues. The ends were cut back, 4 bases at V and 1 base at J, with 10 bases in the middle. Germline CDR1 and CDR2: SQVTM and ANQGSEA.

For this clonotype: The conserved final phenylalanine or tryptophan is absent from the CDR3, which likely points to a read error. The chain links TRBV28 to TRBJ2-3, with TRBD1 as a possible D gene (6 bases). This CDR3 region has 14 residues. Germline CDR1 reads MDHEN; CDR2 reads SYDVKM. The V end was cut by 3 bases, the J end by 4 bases, with 11 bases between. Written as DNA, the CDR3 is TGTGCCAGCAGTTTTCAGGGGCTGGCAGATACGCAGTATGTT. Its translation is CASSFQGLADTQYV.